These 8 T cell receptor beta chains share one sample of origin, sequenced in a study of blood T cell repertoires in COVID-19. Clones were read by immunoSEQ multiplex PCR, and TCRdb kept only the in-frame ones, dropping some. The table has about 220,000 clones, around 81% seen once; the top ten hold around 7.3%. The sample consisted of peripheral blood. The receptor set was obtained from a woman aged 70-85 years with acute or convalescent COVID-19.

This clone was counted only a few times. The gene calls are TRBV18 and TRBJ1-2; D is possibly TRBD1 (6 bases). Trimming removed 3 bases from V and 5 bases from J, with 16 bases in between. The CDR3 contains 15 residues. Germline V gene sequence: CDR1 KGHSH, CDR2 LQKENI. CDR3 in DNA: TGTGCCAGCTCACCGCCAACAGGGTTCGGGTATGGCTACACCTTC. Protein sequence: CASSPPTGFGYGYTF.

The chain is built from TRBV2 and TRBJ1-6; 9 bases map to TRBD1. CDR1 and CDR2 (germline): SNHLY, FYNNEI. CDR3 length: 14 amino acids. V lost 7 bases to trimming and J lost 7 bases; unmatched junction nucleotides: 5. The CDR3 protein is CASIAGTGNSPLHF. DNA for the CDR3: TGTGCCAGCATAGCCGGGACAGGGAATTCACCCCTCCACTTT.

The chain has TRBV5-8 and TRBJ1-2; D gene unclear. The CDR3 loop spans 15 amino acids. The V end was cut by 1 base, the J end by 3 bases, with 13 bases between. CDR1 is SGHTS, CDR2 YDEGEE, per germline. Here the CDR3 DNA reads TGTGCCAGCAGCTTGTGGGCCTCCGGGGACTATGGCTACACCTTC. Translated, it gives CASSLWASGDYGYTF.

This clone was detected once. This rearrangement joins TRBV9 to TRBJ2-5, with D tentatively TRBD1 (7 bases). There are 14 residues in the CDR3. Germline values: CDR1 SGDLS, CDR2 YYNGEE. Trimming pared 4 bases from V and 5 bases from J, leaving 15 bases between. The CDR3 sequence is CASSFQGGGETQYF. Here the CDR3 DNA reads TGTGCCAGCAGCTTCCAGGGGGGCGGGGAGACCCAGTACTTC.

The J gene is TRBJ2-3, the V gene TRBV10-3; 7 bases match TRBD2. Germline CDR1 is ENHRY and CDR2 is SYGVKD. This CDR3 comprises 15 residues. V gave up 6 bases and J gave up 0 bases; unmatched junction bases: 6. CDR3 DNA: TGTGCCATCAGCCGAAGCGGGACCAGCACAGATACGCAGTATTTT. It is translated as CAISRSGTSTDTQYF.

The CDR3 spells CASTLEGVLAVSGELFF. Written as DNA, the CDR3 is TGTGCCAGCACCCTAGAGGGGGTCCTAGCGGTCTCCGGGGAGCTGTTTTTT. The chain has TRBV2 and TRBJ2-2; tentative D call: TRBD2 (7 bases). The ends were cut back, 7 bases at V and 6 bases at J, with 24 bases in the middle. This CDR3 region has 17 residues. Germline V CDR1 and CDR2: SNHLY, FYNNEI.

The rearrangement links TRBV30 to TRBJ1-3; D may be TRBD1 (5 bases). V was trimmed by 5 bases and J by 6 bases, leaving 14 bases between them. This CDR3 contains 13 residues. Germline V CDR1 and CDR2: GTSNPN, SVGIG (reference sequence). This CDR3 is CAWGAGPPNTIYF. The CDR3 nucleotides read TGTGCCTGGGGCGCGGGACCCCCAAACACCATATATTTT.

The V and J genes are TRBV7-9 and TRBJ2-5; possibly TRBD2 for D (6 bases). Germline V gene lookup returns CDR1 SEHNR and CDR2 FQNEAQ (reference sequence). The CDR3 consists of 16 residues. Trimming took 7 bases from V and 1 from J, leaving 19 bases between them. Here the CDR3 reads CASTSTVPAGQETQYF. In nucleotides, the CDR3 is TGTGCCAGCACCTCCACCGTACCAGCGGGCCAAGAGACCCAGTACTTC.